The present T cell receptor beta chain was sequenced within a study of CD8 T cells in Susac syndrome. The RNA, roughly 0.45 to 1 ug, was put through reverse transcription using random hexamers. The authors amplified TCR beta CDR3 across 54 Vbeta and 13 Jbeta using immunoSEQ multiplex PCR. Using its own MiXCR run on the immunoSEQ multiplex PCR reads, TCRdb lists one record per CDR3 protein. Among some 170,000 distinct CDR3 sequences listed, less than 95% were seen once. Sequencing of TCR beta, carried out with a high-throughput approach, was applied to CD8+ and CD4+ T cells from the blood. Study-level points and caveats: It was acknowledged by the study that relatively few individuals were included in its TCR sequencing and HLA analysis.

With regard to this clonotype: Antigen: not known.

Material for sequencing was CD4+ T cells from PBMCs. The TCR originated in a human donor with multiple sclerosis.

CDR3: CATSRDPGDGYTF. CDR3 coding DNA: TGTGCCACCAGCAGAGACCCAGGGGATGGCTACACCTTC. V and J are TRBV15 and TRBJ1-2; TRBD1 might be the D (6 bases). Germline CDR1 reads LNHNV; CDR2 reads YYDKDF (reference sequence). With 0 bases removed from V and 6 bases from J, the gap between germline ends came to 8 bases. The CDR3 loop spans 13 amino acids.